A single sample is the source of the 24 T cell receptor beta chains below, sequenced in a study of shared clonotypes between healthy human individuals. TCRdb's copy holds only in-frame clones and misses some; the assay was immunoSEQ multiplex PCR. The profile shows roughly 2.2 million clones, about nine tenths of them singletons. The sequencing input was naive CD4+ T cells from PBMCs. As to subset: CD45RA+ positively selected. These receptor sequences come from a man between 18 and 29 years old in good health. Some clones in this sample may be carry-over from other donors' samples.

As regards this clone: The sample contains more than one DNA sequence encoding this CDR3. This chain joins TRBV7-2 and TRBJ2-7, with TRBD1 as a possible D gene (5 bases). The germline V gene encodes CDR1 SGHTA and CDR2 FQGNSA. This CDR3 region has 13 residues. Trimming pared 1 base from V and 1 base from J, leaving 5 bases between. CDR3 DNA sequence: TGTGCCAGCAGCTTAGACAGGTCCTACGAGCAGTACTTC. Its protein is CASSLDRSYEQYF. Combining the CDR3 with reference TRBV7-2 and TRBJ2-7 gives the whole variable domain GAGVSQSPSNKVTEKGKDVELRCDPISGHTALYWYRQSLGQGLEFLIYFQGNSAPDKSGLPSDRFSAERTGGSVSTLTIQRTQQEDSAVYLCASSLDRSYEQYFGPGTRLTVT.

The chain carries TRBV29-1 and TRBJ2-7, with D unresolved. The ends were cut back, 4 bases at V and 5 bases at J, with 9 bases in the middle. Germline CDR1 SQVTM, CDR2 ANQGSEA. This CDR3 comprises 11 residues. DNA for the CDR3: TGCAGCGTTGCGCCCGGAGACGAGCAGTACTTC. Translated, it gives CSVAPGDEQYF.

The chain combines TRBV28 with TRBJ1-3; TRBD1 might be the D (6 bases). Germline V gene data show CDR1 as MDHEN and CDR2 as SYDVKM. Trimming pared 5 bases from V and 0 bases from J, leaving 14 bases between. This CDR3 comprises 16 residues. The CDR3 sequence: CASSVRTAASGNTIYF. The CDR3 region has the DNA TGTGCCAGCAGTGTAAGGACAGCGGCCTCTGGAAACACCATATATTTT.

This clone was found once. This chain uses TRBV7-9 with TRBJ2-3, with 8 bases aligning to TRBD2. CDR1 and CDR2 (germline): SEHNR, FQNEAQ (reference sequence). The CDR3 loop spans 16 amino acids. V was clipped by 8 bases and J by 1 base; unmatched bases: 11. This CDR3 reads CASPEGTGRGTDTQYF. CDR3 nucleotides: TGTGCCAGCCCTGAAGGGACCGGGAGGGGCACAGATACGCAGTATTTT.

Remarks on this clone: One junction end does not reproduce the germline sequence, and a read error may be involved. The chain carries TRBV5-1 and TRBJ2-1, with D uncertain. This CDR3 spans 13 amino acids. Germline CDR1 reads SGHRS; CDR2 reads YFSETQ. CDR3 DNA: TGCGCCAGCAGCTTGGCCGAAAAAGGGAATGTGATCTTC. It yields the protein CASSLAEKGNVIF.

The rearrangement uses TRBV27 and TRBJ2-7; the D gene is possibly TRBD1 (5 bases). V was pared by 1 base and J by 3 bases, with 10 bases between. Germline CDR1 MNHEY, CDR2 SMNVEV (reference sequence). There are 14 residues in the CDR3. In DNA form, the CDR3 reads TGTGCCAGCAGTTTATTCAGGGCTGGCTACGAGCAGTACTTC. Amino acids: CASSLFRAGYEQYF.

This rearrangement joins TRBV9 to TRBJ2-3; D unclear. Per the germline V gene, CDR1 is SGDLS and CDR2 is YYNGEE. The CDR3 has 15 residues. V was pared by 1 base and J by 2 bases, with 11 bases between. CDR3 bases: TGTGCCAGCAGCGTAACCGGCGGCTCCACAGATACGCAGTATTTT. Amino acids: CASSVTGGSTDTQYF.

Here the CDR3 DNA reads TGTGCCAGCAGCTTTTGGGCGGACTCATATAACTATGGCTACACCTTC. Translated: CASSFWADSYNYGYTF. The rearrangement uses TRBV7-8 and TRBJ1-2; no reliable D call. V lost 3 bases to trimming and J lost 1 base, with 15 bases between them. Germline V lookup: CDR1 SGHVS, CDR2 FQNEAQ. The CDR3 extends over 16 amino acids.

The table lists this clone with a count of one. The chain is built from TRBV6-5 and TRBJ2-2; maybe TRBD1 (5 bases). Germline values: CDR1 MNHEY, CDR2 SVGAGI. The CDR3 is made up of 13 amino acids. V lost 2 bases and J 6 bases, leaving 7 bases between the germline ends. The CDR3 is CASSYATAGELFF. The CDR3, as DNA: TGTGCCAGCAGTTACGCGACAGCCGGGGAGCTGTTTTTT.

The rearrangement links TRBV29-1 to TRBJ1-1, with a weak D call TRBD1 (6 bases). Germline loops: CDR1 SQVTM, CDR2 ANQGSEA. This CDR3 is built from 14 residues. The germline V and J ends were trimmed by 5 bases and 3 bases, with 16 bases remaining between them. CDR3 DNA: TGCAGCGTTCACCGGGGGGCTGGGGACACTGAAGCTTTCTTT. Protein sequence: CSVHRGAGDTEAFF.

J is TRBJ2-1 and V is TRBV2, with 7 bases fitting TRBD2. Germline lookup yields CDR1 SNHLY and CDR2 FYNNEI. CDR3 length equals 16 residues. V gave up 4 bases and J gave up 3 bases; unmatched junction bases: 9. CDR3 DNA: TGTGCCAGCAGTGCCATGGCGGGGGTTGGCTACAATGAGCAGTTCTTC. Amino acids: CASSAMAGVGYNEQFF.

This clone was recorded once. V and J are TRBV7-9 and TRBJ2-5; a weak D match, TRBD1 (5 bases). V gave up 2 bases and J gave up 7 bases, with 29 bases separating them. Germline-derived CDR1 and CDR2 are SEHNR and FQNEAQ (reference sequence). The CDR3 contains 19 residues. CDR3 sequence: CASSLRVAGPPRKWGTQYF. The CDR3 coding sequence is TGTGCCAGCAGCTTAAGAGTCGCAGGGCCCCCGCGGAAATGGGGGACCCAGTACTTC.

The chain uses TRBV5-6 and TRBJ1-1; D perhaps matches TRBD1 (6 bases). This CDR3 spans 15 amino acids. Germline CDR1 is SGHDT and CDR2 is YYEEEE. V was shortened by 4 bases and J by 10 bases, with 23 bases between the two germline ends. This CDR3 reads CASSGYGDRSSVAFF. The CDR3 DNA reads TGTGCCAGCAGCGGGTATGGAGACAGGTCATCCGTAGCTTTCTTT. Based on the CDR3 plus reference TRBV5-6 and TRBJ1-1, the full variable domain is DAGVTQSPTHLIKTRGQQVTLRCSPKSGHDTVSWYQQALGQGPQFIFQYYEEEERQRGNFPDRFSGHQFPNYSSELNVNALLLGDSALYLCASSGYGDRSSVAFFGQGTRLTVV.

This sequence joins TRBV6-1 and TRBJ2-7, with D possibly matching TRBD1 (5 bases). This CDR3 is built from 16 residues. V lost 0 bases and J lost 2, with 14 bases in between. Germline V gene data show CDR1 as MNHNS and CDR2 as SASEGT. CDR3 loop: CASSEALWGRTYEQYF. CDR3 sequence (DNA): TGTGCCAGCAGTGAAGCGCTGTGGGGCCGCACCTACGAGCAGTACTTC.

With regard to this clone: The sample carries other DNA sequences with the same CDR3. This chain uses TRBV9 with TRBJ2-3; D remains unclear. Trimming stripped 2 bases from V and 0 bases from J, with 4 bases between. The germline V gene encodes CDR1 SGDLS and CDR2 YYNGEE. The CDR3 is 13 amino acids. The CDR3 nucleotides are TGTGCCAGCAGCGTTTCTAGCACAGATACGCAGTATTTT. Protein sequence: CASSVSSTDTQYF. The variable domain in full, with the rest retrieved from reference TRBV9 and TRBJ2-3, is DSGVTQTPKHLITATGQRVTLRCSPRSGDLSVYWYQQSLDQGLQFLIQYYNGEERAKGNILERFSAQQFPDLHSELNLSSLELGDSALYFCASSVSSTDTQYFGPGTRLTVL.

This clone was seen just once. J is TRBJ2-7 and V is TRBV7-9; D ambiguous. V lost 7 bases and J lost 1, with 11 bases in between. Germline CDR1 and CDR2: SEHNR and FQNEAQ (reference sequence). This CDR3 is 13 amino acids long. CDR3 sequence: CASTIDTSYEQYF. DNA of the CDR3: TGTGCCAGCACGATTGACACGTCCTACGAGCAGTACTTC.

This clone turned up a few times. The same CDR3 also results from other DNA sequences found in this sample. The genes are TRBV9 and TRBJ1-1; 7 bases are a match to TRBD1. Germline V gene sequence: CDR1 SGDLS, CDR2 YYNGEE. The CDR3 has 15 amino acids. The trim removed 0 bases at V and 5 bases at J, leaving 7 bases unmatched. The CDR3 here is CASSVDGQGGTEAFF. The DNA for the CDR3 is TGTGCCAGCAGCGTAGACGGTCAGGGGGGAACTGAAGCTTTCTTT.

The chain recombines TRBV6-5 with TRBJ1-1; D is undetermined. The V gene's germline CDR1 is MNHEY and CDR2 SVGAGI. The CDR3 spans 13 residues. Trimming stripped 6 bases from V and 7 bases from J, with 15 bases between. Written as DNA, the CDR3 is TGTGCCAGCAGCCGACCAGGAACAATTGAAGCTTTCTTT. Translating gives CASSRPGTIEAFF.

This clone was seen more than once but under ten times. The V gene is TRBV20-1, the J gene TRBJ1-2; D is undetermined. The CDR3 is 10 amino acids. Germline assignment: CDR1 DFQATT and CDR2 SNEGSKA (reference sequence). V lost 3 bases and J 8 bases, leaving 7 bases between the germline ends. The CDR3 sequence: CSASGRGYTF. The CDR3 coding sequence is TGCAGTGCTAGTGGGCGCGGCTACACCTTC.

Only one count was recorded for this clone. The chain recombines TRBV30 with TRBJ1-1; perhaps TRBD1 as D (5 bases). This CDR3 contains 15 residues. Germline V lookup: CDR1 GTSNPN, CDR2 SVGIG (reference sequence). Trimming removed 2 bases from V and 6 bases from J, with 19 bases in between. As DNA, the CDR3 is TGTGCCTGGAGTACATCCCCCGGGGGGGTCTCTGAAGCTTTCTTT. Translated, it gives CAWSTSPGGVSEAFF.

This chain joins TRBV11-2 and TRBJ2-7; D unresolved. V lost 0 bases and J lost 7, with 10 bases in between. Germline V gives CDR1 SGHAT, CDR2 FQNNGV. CDR3 length: 13 residues. The CDR3 DNA is TGTGCCAGCAGCTTAGATGGACCTGGGGAGCAGTACTTC. Protein sequence: CASSLDGPGEQYF. The full variable domain, with the rest looked up from reference TRBV11-2 and TRBJ2-7, is EAGVAQSPRYKIIEKRQSVAFWCNPISGHATLYWYQQILGQGPKLLIQFQNNGVVDDSQLPKDRFSAERLKGVDSTLKIQPAKLEDSAVYLCASSLDGPGEQYFGPGTRLTVT.

Regarding this clone: The sample contains more than one DNA sequence encoding this CDR3. V is TRBV5-1 and J is TRBJ2-5, with 11 bases fitting TRBD2. V lost 0 bases to trimming and J lost 4 bases; unmatched junction nucleotides: 5. CDR3 length equals 16 residues. Germline V gene sequence: CDR1 SGHRS, CDR2 YFSETQ. CDR3 nucleotide sequence: TGCGCCAGCAGCTTGGGACTAGCGGGATCGGCAGAGACCCAGTACTTC. Its translation: CASSLGLAGSAETQYF.

This chain connects TRBV2 to TRBJ1-5; 8 bases agree with TRBD1. CDR3 length: 15 residues. With 3 bases clipped from V and 6 bases from J, the junction kept 7 bases outside the gene matches. Germline V CDR1 and CDR2: SNHLY, FYNNEI. CDR3 sequence (DNA): TGTGCCAGCAGTGATGGGGACAGGAGGAGTCAGCCCCAGCATTTT. Translated: CASSDGDRRSQPQHF.

This clone was seen only once. The chain recombines TRBV7-9 with TRBJ2-1, with a possible D match to TRBD2 (6 bases). Germline lookup yields CDR1 SEHNR and CDR2 FQNEAQ (reference sequence). The CDR3 spans 17 residues. V was clipped by 6 bases and J by 0 bases, with 18 bases between them. CDR3 loop: CASSLRGLADSYNEQFF. The DNA for the CDR3 is TGTGCCAGCAGTTTAAGGGGTTTAGCGGACTCCTACAATGAGCAGTTCTTC. Combining the CDR3 with reference TRBV7-9 and TRBJ2-1 gives the whole variable domain DTGVSQNPRHKITKRGQNVTFRCDPISEHNRLYWYRQTLGQGPEFLTYFQNEAQLEKSRLLSDRFSAERPKGSFSTLEIQRTEQGDSAMYLCASSLRGLADSYNEQFFGPGTRLTVL.